These 27 T cell receptor beta chains were sequenced from one sample in a study of T cell responses to AZD1222 COVID-19 vaccine. Sequencing was performed with immunoSEQ multiplex PCR; in TCRdb, only in-frame clones are kept and a portion is missing. The table has 90,000 to 120,000 clones, about 92% seen once. Material: peripheral blood, obtained on day 0 of AZD1222 vaccination. The receptor set was obtained from an adult in good health.

The chain is built from TRBV7-9 and TRBJ1-5, with unresolved D. CDR1 and CDR2 (germline): SEHNR, FQNEAQ (reference sequence). The V end lost 3 bases, the J end lost 1 base, and 7 bases lay between the germline ends. The CDR3 loop spans 14 amino acids. The CDR3 nucleotides are TGTGCCAGCAGCTTGGGCATAAGCAATCAGCCCCAGCATTTT. Translation: CASSLGISNQPQHF.

The V and J genes are TRBV10-3 and TRBJ2-7; 7 positions agree with TRBD1. CDR3 size: 14 residues. Per germline, CDR1 ENHRY and CDR2 SYGVKD. Trimming removed 6 bases from V and 5 bases from J; junction bases left unmatched: 10. The CDR3 sequence: CAIRTDRALDEQYF. CDR3 in DNA: TGTGCCATCAGAACCGACAGGGCCCTAGACGAGCAGTACTTC.

This chain joins TRBV11-3 and TRBJ1-2; 9 bases agree with TRBD1. The V gene's germline CDR1 is SGHNT and CDR2 YENEEA. The V gene end was trimmed by 5 bases and the J gene end by 6 bases; junction bases not matched to a gene: 7. The CDR3 totals 14 residues. The CDR3 region has the DNA TGTGCCAGCAGCCCCGGGACAGGGCTAGATGGCTACACCTTC. Translating gives CASSPGTGLDGYTF.

The gene calls are TRBV5-8 and TRBJ2-7; maybe TRBD1 (6 bases). The V end was cut by 4 bases, the J end by 6 bases, with 26 bases between. The germline CDR1 and CDR2 sequences are SGHTS and YDEGEE. This CDR3 has 17 residues. The CDR3 loop is CASSPPLGQRVGREQYF. The CDR3 DNA reads as TGTGCCAGCAGCCCTCCCCTGGGACAAAGGGTAGGTCGCGAGCAGTACTTC.

The gene calls are TRBV5-1 and TRBJ2-1, with 7 nucleotides matching TRBD1. V shed 4 bases, J shed 0 bases, and the junction held 7 bases outside the gene matches. Germline V gene data show CDR1 as SGHRS and CDR2 as YFSETQ. This CDR3 has 16 amino acids. In nucleotides, the CDR3 is TGCGCCAGCAGCCTTACAGGGGCGAGCTCCTACAATGAGCAGTTCTTC. Its protein product is CASSLTGASSYNEQFF.

This chain connects TRBV19 to TRBJ2-2; D uncertain. The CDR3 consists of 13 residues. CDR1 and CDR2 (germline): LNHDA, SQIVND (reference sequence). The ends were cut back, 4 bases at V and 7 bases at J, with 10 bases in the middle. The CDR3 coding sequence is TGTGCCAGTAGTACAGCCGCAGGCGGGGAGCTGTTTTTT. It specifies CASSTAAGGELFF.

The chain links TRBV6-6 to TRBJ2-2; 12 bases agree with TRBD2. The CDR3 loop spans 14 amino acids. CDR1 is MNHNY and CDR2 is SVGAGI in the germline V gene (reference sequence). Trimming at V came to 5 bases and at J to 5 bases, leaving 0 bases not matched to a gene. The CDR3 DNA sequence: TGTGCCAGCAGTACTAGCGGGGGGACCGGGGAGCTGTTTTTT. It translates to CASSTSGGTGELFF.

This sequence joins TRBV21-1 and TRBJ2-1; TRBD2, as called in the table, went unchecked against the DNA. TRBV21-1 corresponds to a pseudogene. The CDR3 has 14 amino acids. The CDR3 reads CASSKARSKLEQFF. The CDR3 DNA reads TGTGCCAGCAGCAAAGCGCGTAGTAAACTAGAGCAGTTCTTC.

This clone was detected only once. The V gene is TRBV2, the J gene TRBJ1-4; 9 nucleotides agree with TRBD1. The junction had 9 bases not matched to a gene; V was cut back by 8 bases and J by 5 bases. CDR3 length: 15 residues. Germline CDR1 is SNHLY and CDR2 is FYNNEI. The CDR3 sequence is CASRTGALRNEKLFF. Written as DNA, the CDR3 is TGTGCCAGCCGGACAGGGGCCTTAAGGAATGAAAAACTGTTTTTT.

The chain carries TRBV4-3 and TRBJ2-3, with TRBD1 matching 7 bases. Germline V gene data show CDR1 as LGHNA and CDR2 as YSLEER. V lost 0 bases to trimming and J lost 2 bases; unmatched junction nucleotides: 5. The CDR3 has 16 amino acids. As DNA, the CDR3 is TGCGCCAGCAGCCAAGACACCGGACAGGCCACAGATACGCAGTATTTT. Protein: CASSQDTGQATDTQYF.

J is TRBJ2-1 and V is TRBV4-3; a possible D gene is TRBD1 (5 bases). The germline CDR1 and CDR2 sequences are LGHNA and YSLEER. This CDR3 has 13 amino acids. Trimming cost V 0 bases and J 7 bases, with 7 bases left between them. The CDR3 reads CASSQDPGNEQFF. The CDR3, as DNA: TGCGCCAGCAGCCAAGATCCAGGGAATGAGCAGTTCTTC.

V is TRBV4-1 and J is TRBJ2-5, with no clear D. This CDR3 region has 13 residues. Germline V gene data show CDR1 as MGHRA and CDR2 as YSYEKL. Trimming stripped 0 bases from V and 5 bases from J, with 7 bases between. In nucleotides, the CDR3 is TGCGCCAGCAGCCAAGATATAAGGGAGACCCAGTACTTC. Its translation is CASSQDIRETQYF.

This clone was detected only once. J is TRBJ1-4 and V is TRBV18; D not certain. The CDR3 extends over 13 amino acids. The germline V and J ends were trimmed by 3 bases and 6 bases, with 8 bases remaining between them. The germline CDR1 and CDR2 sequences are KGHSH and LQKENI. The CDR3, as DNA: TGTGCCAGCTCACCTCGGGGTGATGAAAAACTGTTTTTT. Its protein product is CASSPRGDEKLFF.

V is TRBV5-1 and J is TRBJ2-7; 7 nucleotides line up with TRBD1. The CDR3 sequence is 16 residues long. V trimming: 5 bases; J trimming: 3 bases; junction bases outside the gene matches: 14. Germline V gives CDR1 SGHRS, CDR2 YFSETQ. This CDR3 is CASSLSPGTGVYEQYF. The CDR3 bases are TGCGCCAGCAGTCTGAGCCCGGGCACAGGGGTCTACGAGCAGTACTTC.

The chain carries TRBV19 and TRBJ1-2; no clear D gene. CDR1 LNHDA and CDR2 SQIVND come from the germline V gene (reference sequence). V lost 5 bases and J lost 8, with 15 bases in between. The CDR3 covers 13 residues. The DNA of the CDR3 is TGTGCCAGTAGTCATATGGCCTCCCGGGGCTACACCTTC. Protein product: CASSHMASRGYTF.

The chain combines TRBV7-2 with TRBJ2-1; TRBD2 matches 12 bases. V gave up 4 bases and J gave up 6 bases; unmatched junction bases: 7. Germline CDR1 SGHTA, CDR2 FQGNSA. The CDR3 contains 16 residues. CDR3 nucleotides: TGTGCCAGCAGCTGGGCACTAGCGGGGGGATCCAATGAGCAGTTCTTC. Translating gives CASSWALAGGSNEQFF.

The chain uses TRBV13 and TRBJ2-1; 14 nucleotides line up with TRBD2. The CDR3 is 17 residues long. The V segment lost 0 bases and the J segment 9 bases; nucleotides outside the gene matches: 7. Looked up from germline, CDR1 is PRHDT and CDR2 is FYEKMQ (reference sequence). The CDR3 is CASSLGHGLAGGSEQFF. For the CDR3, the DNA is TGTGCCAGCAGCTTAGGCCACGGACTAGCGGGGGGCAGTGAGCAGTTCTTC.

This clone was found a few times. The chain carries TRBV30 and TRBJ2-1; 10 positions match TRBD1. Per germline, CDR1 GTSNPN and CDR2 SVGIG (reference sequence). The CDR3 has 13 residues. Trimming took 4 bases from V and 9 from J; bases not matched to a gene: 6. The CDR3 DNA is TGTGCCTGGACTGGACAGGGGGGTGGTGAGCAGTTCTTC. Its translation: CAWTGQGGGEQFF.

Here the CDR3 reads CSVGRGNSYEQYF. CDR3 bases: TGCAGCGTTGGGCGGGGGAACTCCTACGAGCAGTACTTC. This sequence joins TRBV29-1 and TRBJ2-7; 7 positions match TRBD2. The trim removed 4 bases at V and 0 bases at J, leaving 3 bases unmatched. The V gene's germline CDR1 is SQVTM and CDR2 ANQGSEA. The CDR3 runs to 13 residues.

The chain combines TRBV5-7 with TRBJ2-3, with 7 bases identical to TRBD1. TRBV5-7 is reported as an ORF; its role is uncertain. CDR3 length: 16 amino acids. The J segment lost 1 base and the V segment lost 4 bases, leaving 9 bases of the junction unmatched. CDR3 loop: CASSKKDRRRTDTQYF. The CDR3 DNA is TGTGCCAGCAGCAAGAAGGACAGGCGACGCACAGATACGCAGTATTTT.

This rearrangement joins TRBV25-1 to TRBJ1-1, with a tentative D call TRBD1 (6 bases). Germline V gene lookup returns CDR1 MGHDK and CDR2 SYGVNS. V was clipped by 1 base and J by 1 base, with 13 bases between them. The CDR3 spans 16 residues. CDR3: CASSEFRGTPNTEAFF. The CDR3 DNA reads TGTGCCAGCAGTGAATTTCGAGGGACACCGAACACTGAAGCTTTCTTT.

The V gene is TRBV2, the J gene TRBJ2-5; possible D gene TRBD2, 6 bases. Germline CDR1 and CDR2: SNHLY and FYNNEI. The V end was cut by 3 bases, the J end by 7 bases, with 18 bases between. The CDR3 sequence is 15 residues long. The CDR3 loop reads CASSDRRDQGGTQYF. The CDR3 nucleotides are TGTGCCAGCAGTGATAGGAGGGATCAAGGTGGGACCCAGTACTTC. Combining the CDR3 with reference TRBV2 and TRBJ2-5 gives the whole variable domain EPEVTQTPSHQVTQMGQEVILRCVPISNHLYFYWYRQILGQKVEFLVSFYNNEISEKSEIFDDQFSVERPDGSNFTLKIRSTKLEDSAMYFCASSDRRDQGGTQYFGPGTRLLVL.

The rearrangement links TRBV7-9 to TRBJ1-1, with D tentatively TRBD1 (5 bases). Trimming left V 11 bases short and J 5 bases short, with 15 bases between. Germline lookup yields CDR1 SEHNR and CDR2 FQNEAQ (reference sequence). There are 12 residues in the CDR3. The CDR3 sequence is CASRAAGTEAFF. CDR3 DNA: TGTGCCTCCAGGGCAGCTGGGACTGAAGCTTTCTTT.

V and J are TRBV29-1 and TRBJ2-7; D possibly matches TRBD1 or TRBD2 (6 bases each). Trimming cost V 4 bases and J 7 bases, with 17 bases left between them. The CDR3 contains 13 residues. CDR1 and CDR2 from the germline V gene are SQVTM and ANQGSEA. The DNA for the CDR3 is TGCAGCGTTGTGTGGGGGGCGAAGGGGGAGCAGTACTTC. Translated: CSVVWGAKGEQYF.

V usage is TRBV14 and J usage is TRBJ1-2; 7 positions match TRBD1. Germline trimming cut 0 bases from V and 5 bases from J; bases unmatched to any gene: 6. The CDR3 spans 15 residues. Germline V lookup: CDR1 SGHDN, CDR2 FVKESK. The CDR3 nucleotides read TGTGCCAGCAGCCAAGACCAGGGGGGATGGTATGGCTACACCTTC. Translating it yields CASSQDQGGWYGYTF.

The chain links TRBV19 to TRBJ2-7; D may be TRBD1 (5 bases). This CDR3 spans 17 amino acids. V was pared by 3 bases and J by 4 bases, with 22 bases between. The germline V gene encodes CDR1 LNHDA and CDR2 SQIVND (reference sequence). CDR3 nucleotide sequence: TGTGCCAGTAGTATTGTGAGCAGGATGGGGCCCTTATACGAGCAGTACTTC. Its protein is CASSIVSRMGPLYEQYF. The full variable domain, with the rest looked up from reference TRBV19 and TRBJ2-7, is DGGITQSPKYLFRKEGQNVTLSCEQNLNHDAMYWYRQDPGQGLRLIYYSQIVNDFQKGDIAEGYSVSREKKESFPLTVTSAQKNPTAFYLCASSIVSRMGPLYEQYFGPGTRLTVT.

This clone has more than one count but fewer than ten. This sequence joins TRBV2 and TRBJ2-2, with 8 positions matching TRBD1. Germline loops: CDR1 SNHLY, CDR2 FYNNEI. CDR3 length equals 18 residues. Germline trimming cut 5 bases from V and 0 bases from J; bases unmatched to any gene: 11. The CDR3 spells CASSQRTGRIANTGELFF. DNA for the CDR3: TGTGCCAGCAGTCAACGGACAGGGCGTATCGCGAACACCGGGGAGCTGTTTTTT.